A single T cell receptor beta chain is shown here with its context. Its antigen is still unknown. The ViraFEST assay expanded antigen-specific CD4+ T cells with viral peptide pools before sequencing. Isolation of CD4+ T cells took place after more than 9 days of culture. The vaccine recipients had no prior SARS-CoV-2 infection, with negative nucleocapsid antibodies. Wells containing two million PBMC each were cultured with 9 to 10 IU/ml IL-2 and approximately 9.6 ug/ml peptides. Half-medium replacement with IL-2 medium occurred on days 3 and 7. The data derive from a study of vaccination effects on CD4 cells after COVID-19. Profiling relied on immunoSEQ multiplex PCR, and the TCRdb table lists in-frame clones only, not all of them. The repertoire includes around 63,000 clones, over 70% of them detected once, and 3.5% to 4.5% sits in the top ten. The CDR3 is made up of 15 amino acids. V gave up 1 base and J gave up 3 bases, with 13 bases separating them. Germline V gene data show CDR1 as SGHRS and CDR2 as YFSETQ.

Overall study results and limits: Vaccine- and infection-induced clones showed marked clonal contraction late following vaccination.

The origin of this receptor is a human donor who received a COVID-19 vaccine. Source: CD4+ T cells from PBMCs cultured with HCoV-OC43 spike peptides, taken before COVID-19 vaccination. The subset here: HCoV-OC43 spike overlapping peptide pool stimulation. This chain links TRBV5-1 with TRBJ1-1; tentatively, D is TRBD1 (5 bases). The CDR3 coding sequence is TGCGCCAGCAGCTTGTTGCGGCAGGGCGACACTGAAGCTTTCTTT. This gives the protein CASSLLRQGDTEAFF. Supplemented by reference TRBV5-1 and TRBJ1-1, the full variable domain reads KAGVTQTPRYLIKTRGQQVTLSCSPISGHRSVSWYQQTPGQGLQFLFEYFSETQRNKGNFPGRFSGRQFSNSRSEMNVSTLELGDSALYLCASSLLRQGDTEAFFGQGTRLTVV.